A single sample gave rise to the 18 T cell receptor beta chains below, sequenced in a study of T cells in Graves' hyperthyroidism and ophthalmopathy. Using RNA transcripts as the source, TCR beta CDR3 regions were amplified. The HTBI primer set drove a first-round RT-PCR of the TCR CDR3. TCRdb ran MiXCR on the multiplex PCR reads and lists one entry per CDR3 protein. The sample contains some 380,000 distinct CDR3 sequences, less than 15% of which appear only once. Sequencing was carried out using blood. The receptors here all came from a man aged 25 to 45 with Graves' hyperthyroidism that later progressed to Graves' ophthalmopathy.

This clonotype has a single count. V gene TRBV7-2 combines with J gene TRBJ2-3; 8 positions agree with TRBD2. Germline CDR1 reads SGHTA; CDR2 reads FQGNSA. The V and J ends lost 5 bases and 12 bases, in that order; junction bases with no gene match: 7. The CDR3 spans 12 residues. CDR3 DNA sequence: TGTGCCAGCAGCCCTAGCGGGCCACTACAGTATTTT. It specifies CASSPSGPLQYF. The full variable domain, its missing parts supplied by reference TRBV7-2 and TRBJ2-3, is GAGVSQSPSNKVTEKGKDVELRCDPISGHTALYWYRQSLGQGLEFLIYFQGNSAPDKSGLPSDRFSAERTGGSVSTLTIQRTQQEDSAVYLCASSPSGPLQYFGPGTRLTVL.

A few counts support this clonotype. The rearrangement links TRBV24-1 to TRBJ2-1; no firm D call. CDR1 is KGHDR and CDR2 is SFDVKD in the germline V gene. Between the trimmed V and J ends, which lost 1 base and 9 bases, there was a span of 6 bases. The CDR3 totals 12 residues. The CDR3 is CATSDFSLEQFF. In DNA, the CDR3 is TGTGCCACCAGTGATTTCTCCCTTGAGCAGTTCTTC.

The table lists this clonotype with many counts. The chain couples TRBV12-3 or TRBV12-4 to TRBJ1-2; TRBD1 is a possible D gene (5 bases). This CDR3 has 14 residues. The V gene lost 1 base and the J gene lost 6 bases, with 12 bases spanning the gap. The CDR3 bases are TGTGCCAGCAGTTTAGGGCAGGGTTTTGATGGCTACACCTTC. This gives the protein CASSLGQGFDGYTF.

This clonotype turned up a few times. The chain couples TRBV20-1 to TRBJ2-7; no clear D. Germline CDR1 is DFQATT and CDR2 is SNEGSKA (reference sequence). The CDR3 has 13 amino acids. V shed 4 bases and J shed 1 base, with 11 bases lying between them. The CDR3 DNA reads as TGCAGTGCTATTTTTCCATCGTCCTACGAGCAGTACTTC. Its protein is CSAIFPSSYEQYF.

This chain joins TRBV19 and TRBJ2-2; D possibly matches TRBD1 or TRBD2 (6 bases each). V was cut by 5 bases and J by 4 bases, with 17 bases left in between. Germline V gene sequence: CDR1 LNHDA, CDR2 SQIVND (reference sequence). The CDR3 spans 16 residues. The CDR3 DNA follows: TGTGCCAGTAGTGCCCGGGGGCGGGTGGTCACCGGGGAGCTGTTTTTT. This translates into CASSARGRVVTGELFF.

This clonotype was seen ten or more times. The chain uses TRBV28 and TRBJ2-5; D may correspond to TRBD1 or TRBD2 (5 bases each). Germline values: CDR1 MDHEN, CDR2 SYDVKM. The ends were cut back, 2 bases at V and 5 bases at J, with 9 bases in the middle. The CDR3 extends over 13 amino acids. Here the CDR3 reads CASSLGGMETQYF. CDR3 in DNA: TGTGCCAGCAGTTTAGGGGGAATGGAGACCCAGTACTTC.

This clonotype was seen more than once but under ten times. The CDR3 DNA reads TGTGCCAGCAGTGATTTGGGTACTGGAAACACCATATATTTT. Protein product: CASSDLGTGNTIYF. This chain uses TRBV6-1 with TRBJ1-3; D call uncertain. V lost 3 bases and J lost 2, with 8 bases in between. The CDR3 contains 14 residues. Germline assignment: CDR1 MNHNS and CDR2 SASEGT.

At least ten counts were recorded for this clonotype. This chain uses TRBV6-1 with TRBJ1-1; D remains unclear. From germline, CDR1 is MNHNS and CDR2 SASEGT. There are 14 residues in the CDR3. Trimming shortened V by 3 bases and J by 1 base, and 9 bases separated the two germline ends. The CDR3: CASSDAAQNTEAFF. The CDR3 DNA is TGTGCCAGCAGTGACGCTGCCCAGAACACTGAAGCTTTCTTT.

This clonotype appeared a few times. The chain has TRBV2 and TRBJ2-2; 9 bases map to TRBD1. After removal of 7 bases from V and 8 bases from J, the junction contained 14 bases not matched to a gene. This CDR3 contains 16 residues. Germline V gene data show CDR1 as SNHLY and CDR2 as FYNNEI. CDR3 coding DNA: TGTGCCAGCACCGGAGGGGGACAGGGAGCGGCGGGGGAGCTGTTTTTT. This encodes CASTGGGQGAAGELFF.

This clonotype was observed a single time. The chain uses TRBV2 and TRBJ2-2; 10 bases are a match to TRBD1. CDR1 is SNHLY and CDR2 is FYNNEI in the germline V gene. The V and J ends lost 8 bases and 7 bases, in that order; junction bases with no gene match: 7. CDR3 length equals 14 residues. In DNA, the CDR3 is TGTGCCAGCGGGACAGGGGAATCGAGCGGGGAGCTGTTTTTT. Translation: CASGTGESSGELFF.

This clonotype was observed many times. CDR3 protein: CASSATGGNQPQHF. The CDR3 nucleotides read TGTGCCAGCAGCGCGACCGGAGGCAATCAGCCCCAGCATTTT. The chain has TRBV7-2 and TRBJ1-5; no definite D call. The V and J ends lost 5 bases and 2 bases respectively, with 10 bases between them. The CDR3 spans 14 residues. Germline V gene lookup returns CDR1 SGHTA and CDR2 FQGNSA.

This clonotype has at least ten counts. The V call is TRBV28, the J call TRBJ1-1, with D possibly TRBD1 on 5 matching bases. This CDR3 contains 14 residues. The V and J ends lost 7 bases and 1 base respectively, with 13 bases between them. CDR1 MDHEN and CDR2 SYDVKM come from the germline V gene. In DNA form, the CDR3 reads TGTGCCAGCACCCTGCCTAGGGGGAACACTGAAGCTTTCTTT. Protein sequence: CASTLPRGNTEAFF. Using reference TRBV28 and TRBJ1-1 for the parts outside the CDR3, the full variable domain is DVKVTQSSRYLVKRTGEKVFLECVQDMDHENMFWYRQDPGLGLRLIYFSYDVKMKEKGDIPEGYSVSREKKERFSLILESASTNQTSMYLCASTLPRGNTEAFFGQGTRLTVV.

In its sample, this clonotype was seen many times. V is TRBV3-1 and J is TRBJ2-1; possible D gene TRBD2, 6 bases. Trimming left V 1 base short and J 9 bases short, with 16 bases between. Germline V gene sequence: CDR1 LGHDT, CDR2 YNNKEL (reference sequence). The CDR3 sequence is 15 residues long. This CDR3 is CASSQGALGGSEQFF. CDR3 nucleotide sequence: TGTGCCAGCAGCCAAGGGGCACTAGGAGGGAGTGAGCAGTTCTTC.

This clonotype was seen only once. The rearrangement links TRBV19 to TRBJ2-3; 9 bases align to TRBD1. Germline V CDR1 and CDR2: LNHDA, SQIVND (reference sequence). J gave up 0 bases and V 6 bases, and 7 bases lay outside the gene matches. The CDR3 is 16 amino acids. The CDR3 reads CASRRTGAGSTDTQYF. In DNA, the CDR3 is TGTGCCAGTAGAAGGACAGGGGCGGGGAGCACAGATACGCAGTATTTT.

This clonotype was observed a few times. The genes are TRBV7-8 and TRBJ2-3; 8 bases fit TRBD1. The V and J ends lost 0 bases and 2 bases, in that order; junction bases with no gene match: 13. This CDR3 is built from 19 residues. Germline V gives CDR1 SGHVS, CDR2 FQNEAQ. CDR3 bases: TGTGCCAGCAGCTTAGCCGTCTTGGGACAGGATGGATACACAGATACGCAGTATTTT. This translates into CASSLAVLGQDGYTDTQYF.

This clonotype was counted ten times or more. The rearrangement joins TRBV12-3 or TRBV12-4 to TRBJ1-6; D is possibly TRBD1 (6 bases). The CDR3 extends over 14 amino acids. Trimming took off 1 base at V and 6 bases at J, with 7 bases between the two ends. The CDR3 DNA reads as TGTGCCAGCAGTTTAGGGACAGCTAATTCACCCCTCCACTTT. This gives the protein CASSLGTANSPLHF.

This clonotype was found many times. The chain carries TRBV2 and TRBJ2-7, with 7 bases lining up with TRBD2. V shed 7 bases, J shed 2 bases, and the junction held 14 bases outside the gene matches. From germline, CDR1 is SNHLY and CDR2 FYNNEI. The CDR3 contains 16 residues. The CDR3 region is CASTPRGGDQAYEQYF. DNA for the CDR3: TGTGCCAGCACCCCCCGGGGAGGGGATCAAGCCTACGAGCAGTACTTC.

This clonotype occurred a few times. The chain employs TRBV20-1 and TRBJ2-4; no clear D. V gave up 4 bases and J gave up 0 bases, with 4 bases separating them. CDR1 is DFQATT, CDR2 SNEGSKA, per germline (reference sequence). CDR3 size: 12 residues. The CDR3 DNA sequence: TGCAGTGCTATAGTAGCCAAAAACATTCAGTACTTC. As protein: CSAIVAKNIQYF.